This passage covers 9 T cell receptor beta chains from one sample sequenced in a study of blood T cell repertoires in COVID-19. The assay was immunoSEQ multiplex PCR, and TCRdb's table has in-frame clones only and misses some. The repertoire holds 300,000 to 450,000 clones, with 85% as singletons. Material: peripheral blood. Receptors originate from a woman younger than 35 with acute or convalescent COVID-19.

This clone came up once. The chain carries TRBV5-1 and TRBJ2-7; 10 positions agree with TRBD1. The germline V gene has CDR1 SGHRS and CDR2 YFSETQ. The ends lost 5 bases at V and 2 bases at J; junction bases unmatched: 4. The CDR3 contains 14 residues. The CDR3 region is CASRGQGLAYEQYF. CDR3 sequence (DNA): TGCGCCAGCAGGGGACAGGGGCTCGCCTACGAGCAGTACTTC.

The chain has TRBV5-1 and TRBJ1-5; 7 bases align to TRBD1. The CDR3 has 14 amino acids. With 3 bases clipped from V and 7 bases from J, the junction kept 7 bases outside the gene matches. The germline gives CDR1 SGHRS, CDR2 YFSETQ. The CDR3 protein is CASSWEGGEQPQHF. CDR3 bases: TGCGCCAGCAGCTGGGAAGGGGGCGAACAGCCCCAGCATTTT.

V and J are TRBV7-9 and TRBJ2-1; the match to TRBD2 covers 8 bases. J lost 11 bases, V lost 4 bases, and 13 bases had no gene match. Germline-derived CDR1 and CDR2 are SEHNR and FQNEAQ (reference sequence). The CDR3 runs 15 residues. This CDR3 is CASSSSGTSESKQFF. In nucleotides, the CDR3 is TGTGCCAGCAGCTCCTCCGGGACTAGTGAAAGCAAGCAGTTCTTC.

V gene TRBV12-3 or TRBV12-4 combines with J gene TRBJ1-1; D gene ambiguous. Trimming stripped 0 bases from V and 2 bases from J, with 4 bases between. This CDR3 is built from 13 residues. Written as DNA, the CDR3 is TGTGCCAGCAGTTTAGCTCTTAACACTGAAGCTTTCTTT. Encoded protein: CASSLALNTEAFF.

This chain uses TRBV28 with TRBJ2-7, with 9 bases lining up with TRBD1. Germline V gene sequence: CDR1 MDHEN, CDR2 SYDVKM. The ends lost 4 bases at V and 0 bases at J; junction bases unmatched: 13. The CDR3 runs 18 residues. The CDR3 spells CASSSDRDRASSSYEQYF. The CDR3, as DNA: TGTGCCAGCAGTTCCGACCGGGACAGGGCCTCGAGCTCCTACGAGCAGTACTTC. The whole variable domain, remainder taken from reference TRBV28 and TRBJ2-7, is DVKVTQSSRYLVKRTGEKVFLECVQDMDHENMFWYRQDPGLGLRLIYFSYDVKMKEKGDIPEGYSVSREKKERFSLILESASTNQTSMYLCASSSDRDRASSSYEQYFGPGTRLTVT.

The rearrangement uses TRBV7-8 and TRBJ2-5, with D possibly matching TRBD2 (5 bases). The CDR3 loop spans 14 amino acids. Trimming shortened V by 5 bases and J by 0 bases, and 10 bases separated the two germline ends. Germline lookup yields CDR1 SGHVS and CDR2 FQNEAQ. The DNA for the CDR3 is TGTGCCAGCAGCCAGATGACTAACCAAGAGACCCAGTACTTC. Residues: CASSQMTNQETQYF.

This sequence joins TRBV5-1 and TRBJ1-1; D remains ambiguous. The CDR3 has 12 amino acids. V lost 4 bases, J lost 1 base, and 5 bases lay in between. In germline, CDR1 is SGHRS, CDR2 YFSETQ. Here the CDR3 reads CASSVGNTEAFF. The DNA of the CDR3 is TGCGCCAGCAGCGTCGGGAACACTGAAGCTTTCTTT.

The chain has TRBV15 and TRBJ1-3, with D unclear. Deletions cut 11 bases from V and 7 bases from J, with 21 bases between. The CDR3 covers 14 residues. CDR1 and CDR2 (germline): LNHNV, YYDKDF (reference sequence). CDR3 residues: CAAAPGNRPNTIYF. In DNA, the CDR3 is TGTGCCGCCGCACCGGGGAACCGCCCGAACACCATATATTTT.

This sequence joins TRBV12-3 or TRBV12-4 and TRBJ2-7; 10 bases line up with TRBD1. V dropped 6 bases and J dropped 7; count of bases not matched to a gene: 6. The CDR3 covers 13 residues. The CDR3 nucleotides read TGTGCCAGCAGGCTACGGACAGGGGGAGAGCAGTACTTC. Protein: CASRLRTGGEQYF.